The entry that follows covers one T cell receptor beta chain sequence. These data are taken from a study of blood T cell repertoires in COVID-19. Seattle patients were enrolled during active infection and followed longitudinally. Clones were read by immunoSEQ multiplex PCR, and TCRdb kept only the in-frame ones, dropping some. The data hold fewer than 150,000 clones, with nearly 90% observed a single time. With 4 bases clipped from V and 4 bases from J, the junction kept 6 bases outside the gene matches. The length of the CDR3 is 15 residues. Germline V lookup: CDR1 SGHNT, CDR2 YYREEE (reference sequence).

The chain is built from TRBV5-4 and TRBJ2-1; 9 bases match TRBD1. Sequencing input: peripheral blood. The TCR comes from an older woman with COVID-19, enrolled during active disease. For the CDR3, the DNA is TGTGCCAGCAGCCCGGACAGGGGATCATACAATGAGCAGTTCTTC. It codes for CASSPDRGSYNEQFF.